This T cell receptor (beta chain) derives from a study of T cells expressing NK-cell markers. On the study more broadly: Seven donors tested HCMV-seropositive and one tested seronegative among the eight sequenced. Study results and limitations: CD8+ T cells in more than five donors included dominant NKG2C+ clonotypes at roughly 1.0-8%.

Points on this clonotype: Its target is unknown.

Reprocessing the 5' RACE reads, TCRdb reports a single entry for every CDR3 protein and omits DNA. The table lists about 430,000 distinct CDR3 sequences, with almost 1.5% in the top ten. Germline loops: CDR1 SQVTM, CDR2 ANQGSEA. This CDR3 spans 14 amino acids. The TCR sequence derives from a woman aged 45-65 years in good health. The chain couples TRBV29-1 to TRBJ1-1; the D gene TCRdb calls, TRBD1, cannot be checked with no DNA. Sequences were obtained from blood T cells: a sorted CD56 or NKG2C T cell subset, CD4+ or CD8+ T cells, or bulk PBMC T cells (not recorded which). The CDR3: CSVVFRTTNTEAFF.